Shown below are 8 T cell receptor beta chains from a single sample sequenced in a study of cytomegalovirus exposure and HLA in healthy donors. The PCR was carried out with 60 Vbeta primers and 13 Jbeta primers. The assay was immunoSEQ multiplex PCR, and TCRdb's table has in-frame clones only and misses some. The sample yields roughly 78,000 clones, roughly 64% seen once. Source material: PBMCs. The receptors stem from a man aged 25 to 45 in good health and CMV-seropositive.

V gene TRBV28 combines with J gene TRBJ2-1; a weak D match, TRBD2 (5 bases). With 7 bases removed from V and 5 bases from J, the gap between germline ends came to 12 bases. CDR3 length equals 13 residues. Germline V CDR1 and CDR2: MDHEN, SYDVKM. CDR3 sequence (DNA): TGTGCCAGCAAAGCGGCTCCGAACAATGAGCAGTTCTTC. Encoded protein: CASKAAPNNEQFF. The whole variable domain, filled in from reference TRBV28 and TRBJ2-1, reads DVKVTQSSRYLVKRTGEKVFLECVQDMDHENMFWYRQDPGLGLRLIYFSYDVKMKEKGDIPEGYSVSREKKERFSLILESASTNQTSMYLCASKAAPNNEQFFGPGTRLTVL.

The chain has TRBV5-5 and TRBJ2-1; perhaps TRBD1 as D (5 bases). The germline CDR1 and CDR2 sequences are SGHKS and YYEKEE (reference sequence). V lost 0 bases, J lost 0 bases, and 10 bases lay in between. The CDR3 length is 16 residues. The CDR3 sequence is CASSLEGRDSYNEQFF. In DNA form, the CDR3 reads TGTGCCAGCAGCTTGGAAGGCAGGGACTCCTACAATGAGCAGTTCTTC.

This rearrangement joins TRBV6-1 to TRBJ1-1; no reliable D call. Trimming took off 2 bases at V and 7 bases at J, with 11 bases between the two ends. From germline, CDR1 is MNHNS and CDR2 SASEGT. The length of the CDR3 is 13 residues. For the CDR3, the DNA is TGTGCCAGCAGTGAACAAAGTAGACATGAAGCTTTCTTT. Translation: CASSEQSRHEAFF.

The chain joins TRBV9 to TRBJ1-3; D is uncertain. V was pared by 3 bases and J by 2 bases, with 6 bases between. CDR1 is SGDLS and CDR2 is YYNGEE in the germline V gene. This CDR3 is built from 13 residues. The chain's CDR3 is CASSDTTGNTIYF. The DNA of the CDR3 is TGTGCCAGCAGCGACACTACTGGAAACACCATATATTTT.

The DNA for the CDR3 is TGCAGTGCCGCCCGGGACTACGAGCAGTACTTC. This translates into CSAARDYEQYF. J is TRBJ2-7 and V is TRBV20-1; possibly TRBD2 for D (5 bases). Germline loops: CDR1 DFQATT, CDR2 SNEGSKA (reference sequence). The CDR3 spans 11 residues. Trimming pared 6 bases from V and 3 bases from J, leaving 9 bases between.

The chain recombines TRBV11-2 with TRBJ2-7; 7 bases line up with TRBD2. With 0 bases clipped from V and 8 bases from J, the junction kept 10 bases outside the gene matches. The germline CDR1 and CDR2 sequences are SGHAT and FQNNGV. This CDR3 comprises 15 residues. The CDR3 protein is CASSLETVLAVKQYF. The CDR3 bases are TGTGCCAGCAGCTTAGAGACGGTCCTAGCGGTAAAGCAGTACTTC.

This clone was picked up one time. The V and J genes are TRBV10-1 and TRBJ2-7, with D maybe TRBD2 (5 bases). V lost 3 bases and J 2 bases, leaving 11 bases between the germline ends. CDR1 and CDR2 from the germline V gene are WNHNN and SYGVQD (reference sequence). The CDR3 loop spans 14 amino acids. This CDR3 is CASSDREGTYEQYF. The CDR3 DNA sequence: TGCGCCAGCAGTGATCGGGAAGGTACCTACGAGCAGTACTTC.

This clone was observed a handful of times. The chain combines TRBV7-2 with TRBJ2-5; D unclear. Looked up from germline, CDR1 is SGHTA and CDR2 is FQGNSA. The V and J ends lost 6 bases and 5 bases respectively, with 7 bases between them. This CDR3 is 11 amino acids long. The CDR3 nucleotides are TGTGCCAGCAGTTCCCGTGAGACCCAGTACTTC. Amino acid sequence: CASSSRETQYF.